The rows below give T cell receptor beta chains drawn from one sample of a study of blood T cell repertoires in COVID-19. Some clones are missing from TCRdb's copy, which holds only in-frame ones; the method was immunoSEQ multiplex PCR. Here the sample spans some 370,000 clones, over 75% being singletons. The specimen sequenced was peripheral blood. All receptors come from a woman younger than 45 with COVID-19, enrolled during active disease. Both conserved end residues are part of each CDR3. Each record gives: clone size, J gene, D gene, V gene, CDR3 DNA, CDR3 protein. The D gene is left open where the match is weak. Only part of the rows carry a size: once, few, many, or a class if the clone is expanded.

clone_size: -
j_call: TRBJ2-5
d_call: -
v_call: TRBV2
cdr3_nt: TGTGCCAGCACTGTAAACGAGGCAATTCAAGAGACCCAGTACTTC
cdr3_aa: CASTVNEAIQETQYF

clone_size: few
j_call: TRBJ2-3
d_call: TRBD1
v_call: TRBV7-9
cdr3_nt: TGTGCCAGCAGCTTAGGGTCAGGGGGTGCAGATACGCAGTATTTT
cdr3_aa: CASSLGSGGADTQYF

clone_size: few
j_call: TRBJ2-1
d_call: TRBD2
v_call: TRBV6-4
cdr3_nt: TGTGCCAGCAGTGACGGACTAGCGGAGGCCCATGAGCAGTTCTTC
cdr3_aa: CASSDGLAEAHEQFF

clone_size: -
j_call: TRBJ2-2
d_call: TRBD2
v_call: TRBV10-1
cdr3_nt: TGCGCCAGCACGGGGGGACTAGCGGTCCCACCGAACACCGGGGAGCTGTTTTTT
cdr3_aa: CASTGGLAVPPNTGELFF

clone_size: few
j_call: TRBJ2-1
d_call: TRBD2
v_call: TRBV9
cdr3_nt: TGTGCCAGCAGCGTAGGATGGGGGGCTAGCGGGATCTTATACAATGAGCAGTTCTTC
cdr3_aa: CASSVGWGASGILYNEQFF

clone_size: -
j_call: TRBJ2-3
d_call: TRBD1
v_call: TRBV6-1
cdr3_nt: TGTGCCAGCAGTGAAAGAGAACAGGGGATTACGCAGTATTTT
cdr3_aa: CASSEREQGITQYF

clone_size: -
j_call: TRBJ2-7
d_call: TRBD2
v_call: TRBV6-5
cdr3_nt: TGTGCCAGCAGAACTAGCGGAGGGGGGTACGAGCAGTACTTC
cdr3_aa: CASRTSGGGYEQYF

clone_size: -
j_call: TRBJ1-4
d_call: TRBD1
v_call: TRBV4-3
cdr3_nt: TGCGCCAGCAGCCTAGGGACAGGGGCGATTGAAAAACTGTTTTTT
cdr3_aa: CASSLGTGAIEKLFF

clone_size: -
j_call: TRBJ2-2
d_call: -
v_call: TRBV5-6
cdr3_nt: TGTGCCAGCAGCTTTGTCGACAGGCCCGGGGAGCTGTTTTTT
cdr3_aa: CASSFVDRPGELFF

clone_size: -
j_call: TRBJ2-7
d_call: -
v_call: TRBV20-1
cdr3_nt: TGCAGTGCTAACAACAGATACGAGCAGTACTTC
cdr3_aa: CSANNRYEQYF

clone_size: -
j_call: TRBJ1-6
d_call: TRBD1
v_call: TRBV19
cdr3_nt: TGTGCCAGTAGCGGCGGGACAGAATATTCACCCCTCCACTTT
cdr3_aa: CASSGGTEYSPLHF

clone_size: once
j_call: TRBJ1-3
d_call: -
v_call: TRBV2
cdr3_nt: TGTGCCAGCGCTCGGACAGTTGGAAACACCATATATTTT
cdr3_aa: CASARTVGNTIYF

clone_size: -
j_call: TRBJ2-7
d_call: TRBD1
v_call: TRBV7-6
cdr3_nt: TGTGCCAGCAGCTTATCTCGACAGGGCCCCTACGAGCAGTACTTC
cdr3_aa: CASSLSRQGPYEQYF

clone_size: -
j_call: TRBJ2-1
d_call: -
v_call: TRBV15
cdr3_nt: TGTGCCACCAGCAGAGATATGTACAATGAGCAGTTCTTC
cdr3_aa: CATSRDMYNEQFF

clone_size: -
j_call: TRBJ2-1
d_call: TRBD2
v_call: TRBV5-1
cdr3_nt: TGCGCCAGCACCAAAAGCGGGAGGGCCAATGAGCAGTTCTTC
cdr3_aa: CASTKSGRANEQFF

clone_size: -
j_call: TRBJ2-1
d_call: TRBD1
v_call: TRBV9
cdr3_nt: TGTGCCAGCAACACAGGGGGCGAATGGAATGAGCAGTTCTTC
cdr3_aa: CASNTGGEWNEQFF

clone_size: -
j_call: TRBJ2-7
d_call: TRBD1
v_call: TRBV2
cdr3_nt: TGTGCCAGCGGGGGACAGGGTAGGTACGAGCAGTACTTC
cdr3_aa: CASGGQGRYEQYF